Below are 11 T cell receptor beta chains sequenced from a single sample in a study of post-analysis software for immune sequencing data (dated by TCRdb to the mid-2010s). Here is what the overall study found, with its caveats: Several TRBV segments, including TRBV5-6, TRBV5-1 and TRBV20-1, were significantly more frequent in patients than controls.

The library was prepared using PCR. The sequencing machine was an Illumina HiSeq 2500. To reduce PCR and sequencing biases, unique molecular identifiers were incorporated into the TCR beta cDNA libraries. TCRdb cleaned the public reads at Q25 with fastp, built clones with MiXCR and kept in-frame beta chains. Identical CDR3 proteins give one entry, which carries the most common genes and DNA. The sample table holds about 820,000 distinct CDR3 sequences, of which about 57% were seen once. The top ten clonotypes cover roughly 4.4% of the sample. Their target antigens are unknown. Sequencing used blood. The receptors derive from a girl under 18 with multiple sclerosis.

V is TRBV6-6 and J is TRBJ2-3; D gene ambiguous. The CDR3 runs 16 residues. The germline V gene encodes CDR1 MNHNY and CDR2 SVGAGI (reference sequence). The V end lost 4 bases, the J end lost 0 bases, and 14 bases lay between the germline ends. The DNA for the CDR3 is TGTGCCAGCAGTTCAGGCGGCAGTTATAGCACAGATACGCAGTATTTT. Amino acid sequence: CASSSGGSYSTDTQYF.

This clonotype was found a few times. The chain links TRBV11-2 to TRBJ2-5; D might be TRBD2 (5 bases). Trimming cost V 8 bases and J 1 base, with 8 bases left between them. The length of the CDR3 is 12 residues. Germline lookup yields CDR1 SGHAT and CDR2 FQNNGV. The CDR3 nucleotides are TGTGCCAGCTTGGACTCCCAAGAGACCCAGTACTTC. Translated: CASLDSQETQYF.

V gene TRBV20-1 combines with J gene TRBJ2-7, with unresolved D. TRBJ2-5 explains the end of the DNA better; the J call may be wrong. In germline, CDR1 is DFQATT, CDR2 SNEGSKA (reference sequence). The CDR3 extends over 13 amino acids. The CDR3 DNA reads TGCAGTGCTAGGACTCCAAATGGGGAGACCCAGTACTTC. Its translation is CSARTPNGETQYF.

The rearrangement joins TRBV28 to TRBJ1-1, with D unresolved. Trimming took 7 bases from V and 13 from J, leaving 7 bases between them. The germline V gene has CDR1 MDHEN and CDR2 SYDVKM. CDR3 length: 8 amino acids. The CDR3 spells CASNGGFF. In DNA, the CDR3 is TGTGCCAGCAATGGAGGTTTCTTT. Complete variable domain (other parts from reference TRBV28 and TRBJ1-1): DVKVTQSSRYLVKRTGEKVFLECVQDMDHENMFWYRQDPGLGLRLIYFSYDVKMKEKGDIPEGYSVSREKKERFSLILESASTNQTSMYLCASNGGFFGQGTRLTVV.

The chain employs TRBV3-1 and TRBJ2-7; D is uncertain. This CDR3 has 15 amino acids. Trimming took off 0 bases at V and 1 base at J, with 10 bases between the two ends. In germline, CDR1 is LGHDT, CDR2 YNNKEL (reference sequence). As DNA, the CDR3 is TGTGCCAGCAGCCAAGATAAGGCAGGTTCCTACGAGCAGTACTTC. Amino acids: CASSQDKAGSYEQYF.

The V call is TRBV20-1, the J call TRBJ2-3; 9 nucleotides line up with TRBD2. The germline V gene encodes CDR1 DFQATT and CDR2 SNEGSKA (reference sequence). The CDR3 runs 15 residues. The J segment lost 2 bases and the V segment lost 0 bases, leaving 3 bases of the junction unmatched. This CDR3 reads CSARDPSGNTDTQYF. In DNA form, the CDR3 reads TGCAGTGCTAGAGATCCTAGCGGGAACACAGATACGCAGTATTTT.

This clonotype has more than one count but fewer than ten. The chain carries TRBV20-1 and TRBJ1-2; D uncertain. This CDR3 region has 14 residues. The V end was cut by 5 bases, the J end by 3 bases, with 16 bases between. Germline V gene sequence: CDR1 DFQATT, CDR2 SNEGSKA (reference sequence). The CDR3 nucleotides read TGCAGTGCTCTCCACTCCGGGTTGGACTATGGCTACACCTTC. Residues: CSALHSGLDYGYTF.

The chain's CDR3 is CSVTTGRPVMGSYNEQFF. DNA for the CDR3: TGCAGCGTTACTACAGGGCGGCCGGTGATGGGCTCCTACAATGAGCAGTTCTTC. J is TRBJ2-1 and V is TRBV29-1; perhaps TRBD1 as D (6 bases). CDR1 and CDR2 (germline): SQVTM, ANQGSEA. Trimming shortened V by 5 bases and J by 0 bases, and 23 bases separated the two germline ends. The CDR3 is made up of 18 amino acids.

This sequence joins TRBV7-9 and TRBJ2-1; 13 bases line up with TRBD2. This CDR3 comprises 17 residues. Germline CDR1 and CDR2: SEHNR and FQNEAQ (reference sequence). The junction had 14 bases not matched to a gene; V was cut back by 3 bases and J by 12 bases. The CDR3 region is CASSLTSGGRHSHRQFF. The CDR3 DNA reads TGTGCCAGCAGCTTGACTAGCGGGGGGAGACATAGTCACAGGCAGTTCTTC. The full variable domain, completed using reference TRBV7-9 and TRBJ2-1, is DTGVSQNPRHKITKRGQNVTFRCDPISEHNRLYWYRQTLGQGPEFLTYFQNEAQLEKSRLLSDRFSAERPKGSFSTLEIQRTEQGDSAMYLCASSLTSGGRHSHRQFFGPGTRLTVL.

The V and J genes are TRBV3-1 and TRBJ2-7; weak D call: TRBD1 (6 bases). Trimming removed 6 bases at V and 4 bases at J, with 10 bases between. The CDR3 is 12 residues long. Germline CDR1 and CDR2: LGHDT and YNNKEL (reference sequence). The CDR3, as DNA: TGTGCCAGCAGATCACAGGGATACGAGCAGTACTTC. This sequence encodes CASRSQGYEQYF.

The table lists this clonotype with a few counts. V and J are TRBV20-1 and TRBJ2-1; TRBD2 matches 10 bases. The germline V gene has CDR1 DFQATT and CDR2 SNEGSKA (reference sequence). The CDR3 consists of 14 residues. Trimming removed 7 bases from V and 4 bases from J; junction bases left unmatched: 7. In DNA, the CDR3 is TGCAGTGTCCCGATAGCGGGAGGTTACAATGAGCAGTTCTTC. Translation: CSVPIAGGYNEQFF.